Listed here are 27 T cell receptor beta chains from one sample, sequenced in a study of spatial heterogeneity in lung cancer. The time point: sample taken at primary tumor resection. From tumor, nontumor lung or frozen PBMC, whole RNA was taken unsorted for sequencing. Via MiXCR, TCRdb re-called the 5' RACE reads, giving one row per CDR3 protein. The sample lists around 4,100 distinct CDR3 sequences, around half occurring once. The material was PBMCs, obtained at surgery. All receptors come from a female donor with early-stage non-small cell lung cancer.

About this clonotype itself: Being off target in a library aimed at alpha chains, this beta chain has a size of little meaning. The genes are TRBV9 and TRBJ2-2; D unresolved. Deletions cut 4 bases from V and 2 bases from J, with 3 bases between. CDR1 and CDR2 from the germline V gene are SGDLS and YYNGEE. CDR3 length: 12 amino acids. Here the CDR3 DNA reads TGTGCCAGCAGCTTTAACACCGGGGAGCTGTTTTTT. Its protein product is CASSFNTGELFF. Full variable domain (rest looked up from reference TRBV9 and TRBJ2-2): DSGVTQTPKHLITATGQRVTLRCSPRSGDLSVYWYQQSLDQGLQFLIQYYNGEERAKGNILERFSAQQFPDLHSELNLSSLELGDSALYFCASSFNTGELFFGEGSRLTVL.

This clonotype was seen once. The size of this beta chain means little, since it is a stray read in a library made for alpha chains. This chain uses TRBV7-9 with TRBJ2-3; TRBD2 matches 12 bases. This CDR3 comprises 16 residues. The germline gives CDR1 SEHNR, CDR2 FQNEAQ (reference sequence). J was trimmed by 4 bases and V by 5 bases; bases with no gene match: 7. The CDR3 region is CASSQGLAGSADTQYF. CDR3 nucleotide sequence: TGTGCCAGCAGCCAAGGACTAGCGGGATCGGCAGATACGCAGTATTTT.

This clonotype was picked up a small number of times. Within a library made for alpha chains, this beta chain is off target, and its count is uninformative. The J gene is TRBJ2-7, the V gene TRBV18; 8 bases fit TRBD1. The ends lost 10 bases at V and 4 bases at J; junction bases unmatched: 9. From germline, CDR1 is KGHSH and CDR2 LQKENI. The CDR3 is 13 residues long. CDR3 region: CATADRGGYEQYF. DNA of the CDR3: TGTGCCACCGCTGACAGGGGAGGATACGAGCAGTACTTC.

Of note for this clonotype: Because the library targeted alpha chains, this beta chain is an off-target read whose size means little. V is TRBV6-2 or TRBV6-3 and J is TRBJ1-5; D uncertain. CDR1 is MNHEY, CDR2 SVGEGT, per germline. This CDR3 region has 12 residues. The ends were cut back, 5 bases at V and 6 bases at J, with 8 bases in the middle. The CDR3 sequence: CASSRLGQPQHF. DNA of the CDR3: TGTGCCAGCAGTCGCTTGGGTCAGCCCCAGCATTTT.

A few counts support this clonotype. This beta chain appears as a stray read in a library generated for alpha chains; its size is not informative. The gene calls are TRBV24-1 and TRBJ2-5; 8 nucleotides match TRBD1. Germline assignment: CDR1 KGHDR and CDR2 SFDVKD. The CDR3 is made up of 15 amino acids. Trimming cost V 4 bases and J 6 bases; bases outside gene matches: 9. Written as DNA, the CDR3 is TGTGCCACCAGTGACCCCGGACAGGGTAGACAGACCCAGTACTTC. The encoded protein is CATSDPGQGRQTQYF.

This clonotype has just a few counts. This beta chain is an off-target read within a library intended for alpha chains, so its frequency means little. This chain connects TRBV27 to TRBJ2-4, with 12 bases lining up with TRBD1. Unmatched junction bases numbered 4, after V lost 2 bases and J lost 2 bases. The CDR3 is 17 amino acids. Per germline, CDR1 MNHEY and CDR2 SMNVEV (reference sequence). The CDR3 nucleotides are TGTGCCAGCAGTTTAGTGGGACAGGGGGCTTCCAAAAACATTCAGTACTTC. Its translation is CASSLVGQGASKNIQYF.

A note on this clonotype: With the library built for alpha chains, this beta chain is off target and its frequency is not meaningful. This chain links TRBV5-5 with TRBJ2-1; weak D call: TRBD1 (6 bases). CDR3 length equals 13 residues. V lost 3 bases and J 4 bases, leaving 8 bases between the germline ends. Germline CDR1 SGHKS, CDR2 YYEKEE (reference sequence). CDR3: CASSYDRYNEQFF. CDR3 bases: TGTGCCAGCAGCTACGACAGGTACAATGAGCAGTTCTTC.

To note about this clonotype: This beta chain is off target for a library built for alpha chains, so its abundance means little. The chain employs TRBV3-1 and TRBJ2-6; TRBD1 is a possible D gene (6 bases). The V gene lost 4 bases and the J gene lost 2 bases, with 18 bases spanning the gap. CDR1 is LGHDT and CDR2 is YNNKEL in the germline V gene (reference sequence). The CDR3 consists of 18 residues. The CDR3 region has the DNA TGTGCCAGCAGCCCGTGGGACATCGGTGGGGCTGGGGCCAACGTCCTGACTTTC. It yields the protein CASSPWDIGGAGANVLTF.

Regarding this clonotype: The library was prepared for alpha chains; this beta chain is a stray read, so its frequency means little. This chain links TRBV6-8 with TRBJ2-1; D is possibly TRBD1 (5 bases). Germline lookup yields CDR1 MNHGY and CDR2 SAAAGT. The CDR3 has 18 residues. V was pared by 6 bases and J by 0 bases, with 21 bases between. This CDR3 is CASRGPFRAASSYNEQFF. As DNA, the CDR3 is TGTGCCAGCAGGGGGCCTTTTCGGGCAGCCAGCTCCTACAATGAGCAGTTCTTC.

On this clonotype: The library was designed around alpha chains, so this beta chain is a stray read whose abundance carries little weight. CDR3 nucleotide sequence: TGTGCCAGCAAGGCACCAAGCTCCTACGAGCAGTACTTC. As protein: CASKAPSSYEQYF. The rearrangement links TRBV7-2 to TRBJ2-7; no firm D call. Germline CDR1 SGHTA, CDR2 FQGNSA. This CDR3 is 13 amino acids long. The V end lost 7 bases, the J end lost 0 bases, and 10 bases lay between the germline ends.

Worth noting for this clonotype: As an off-target read in a library built for alpha chains, this beta chain has a frequency of little significance. The V and J genes are TRBV20-1 and TRBJ2-6; D tentatively reads TRBD1 or TRBD2 (7 bases each). The length of the CDR3 is 17 residues. Germline CDR1 is DFQATT and CDR2 is SNEGSKA (reference sequence). The V gene lost 0 bases and the J gene lost 2 bases, with 14 bases spanning the gap. The CDR3 spells CSARESRGGTGANVLTF. The CDR3 DNA sequence: TGCAGTGCTAGAGAATCCAGGGGGGGAACTGGGGCCAACGTCCTGACTTTC.

About this clonotype itself: The library was built for alpha chains, so this beta chain is an off-target read and its size means little. The chain links TRBV7-2 to TRBJ2-2; possible D gene TRBD1, 5 bases. Trimming pared 5 bases from V and 6 bases from J, leaving 16 bases between. This CDR3 is built from 15 residues. Germline lookup yields CDR1 SGHTA and CDR2 FQGNSA. The CDR3 nucleotides read TGTGCCAGCAGCCTTGACAGTGCATACCCCGGGGAGCTGTTTTTT. It specifies CASSLDSAYPGELFF.

Concerning this clonotype: Found in a library prepared for alpha chains, this beta chain is an off-target read, and its abundance has little meaning. The chain is built from TRBV27 and TRBJ1-2; 7 bases map to TRBD1. The V segment lost 6 bases and the J segment 0 bases; nucleotides outside the gene matches: 4. CDR1 is MNHEY and CDR2 is SMNVEV in the germline V gene (reference sequence). CDR3 length equals 14 residues. CDR3 amino acids: CASRRGQSNYGYTF. The DNA for the CDR3 is TGTGCCAGCAGGAGGGGACAGTCTAACTATGGCTACACCTTC.

There are a few counts of this clonotype. The library was built for alpha chains, so this beta chain is an off-target read and its size means little. This chain links TRBV5-1 with TRBJ2-2; either TRBD1 or TRBD2 may supply D (5 bases each). The CDR3 consists of 16 residues. Trimming pared 0 bases from V and 5 bases from J, leaving 14 bases between. CDR1 and CDR2 (germline): SGHRS, YFSETQ. The DNA of the CDR3 is TGCGCCAGCAGCTTGGCCGCAGGGAGCGGTACCGGGGAGCTGTTTTTT. Translated, it gives CASSLAAGSGTGELFF.

Concerning this clonotype itself: Within a library made for alpha chains, this beta chain is off target, and its count is uninformative. The J gene is TRBJ2-5, the V gene TRBV6-6, with a possible D match to TRBD2 (5 bases). There are 14 residues in the CDR3. Germline CDR1 is MNHNY and CDR2 is SVGAGI (reference sequence). The germline V and J ends were trimmed by 10 bases and 2 bases, with 17 bases remaining between them. The CDR3 coding sequence is TGTGCCACCCAGTCGGGGAGTCTACAAGAGACCCAGTACTTC. Protein sequence: CATQSGSLQETQYF.

Remarks on this clonotype: The library was prepared for alpha chains; this beta chain is a stray read, so its frequency means little. The rearrangement uses TRBV28 and TRBJ2-5, with 7 nucleotides matching TRBD2. The junction had 14 bases not matched to a gene; V was cut back by 6 bases and J by 13 bases. Germline V gene lookup returns CDR1 MDHEN and CDR2 SYDVKM. This CDR3 region has 13 residues. In nucleotides, the CDR3 is TGTGCCAGCAGCCCAGCGACGCGGGAGAGTTGGTACTTC. Translating gives CASSPATRESWYF.

Concerning this clonotype: Because this beta chain is a stray read in a library intended to capture alpha chains, its abundance should not be given much weight. The chain couples TRBV20-1 to TRBJ2-5, with D hard to call. There are 12 residues in the CDR3. The V gene's germline CDR1 is DFQATT and CDR2 SNEGSKA (reference sequence). The CDR3 DNA sequence: TGCAGCTTCGCAGCGTACCAAGAGACCCAGTACTTC. This codes for CSFAAYQETQYF.

Remarks on this clonotype: The library was built for alpha chains, so this beta chain is an off-target read and its size means little. The V and J genes are TRBV6-2 or TRBV6-3 and TRBJ2-3; 11 nucleotides align to TRBD2. The CDR3 spans 15 residues. The V and J ends lost 4 bases and 2 bases, in that order; junction bases with no gene match: 2. Germline loops: CDR1 MNHEY, CDR2 SVGEGT. The CDR3 loop reads CASSSGLADTDTQYF. CDR3 DNA sequence: TGTGCCAGCAGTTCGGGACTAGCGGACACAGATACGCAGTATTTT.

The sample holds a few counts of this clonotype. A library made for alpha chains picked up this beta chain off target, so its size means little. This chain uses TRBV9 with TRBJ2-2; D is unclear. This CDR3 has 13 residues. Per the germline V gene, CDR1 is SGDLS and CDR2 is YYNGEE. V was clipped by 0 bases and J by 6 bases, with 6 bases between them. CDR3 DNA sequence: TGTGCCAGCAGCGTAGATACCGCCGGGGAGCTGTTTTTT. It is translated as CASSVDTAGELFF.

A note on this clonotype: A library prepared for alpha chains yielded this beta chain as an off-target read; its size is of little meaning. The CDR3 coding sequence is TGTGCCAGCAGCTTGGTGGGGGATCCCACAGATACGCAGTATTTT. Translated: CASSLVGDPTDTQYF. The chain joins TRBV7-9 to TRBJ2-3; D possibly uses TRBD1 or TRBD2 (5 bases each). The germline V and J ends were trimmed by 3 bases and 2 bases, with 12 bases remaining between them. In germline, CDR1 is SEHNR, CDR2 FQNEAQ (reference sequence). This CDR3 contains 15 residues.

As regards this clonotype: This beta chain is a stray sequence in a library constructed for alpha chains; its clone size is not meaningful. CDR3 nucleotides: TGCAGTGCTAGTCTGGCGGGGAATAGTAATGAGCAGTTCTTC. Protein: CSASLAGNSNEQFF. The chain employs TRBV20-1 and TRBJ2-1; perhaps TRBD2 as D (6 bases). The CDR3 contains 14 residues. Trimming took off 3 bases at V and 7 bases at J, with 16 bases between the two ends. Germline CDR1 reads DFQATT; CDR2 reads SNEGSKA (reference sequence).

With regard to this clonotype: This beta chain is a stray sequence in a library constructed for alpha chains; its clone size is not meaningful. The rearrangement links TRBV7-9 to TRBJ1-1; D perhaps matches TRBD1 (6 bases). The CDR3 has 14 amino acids. V shed 4 bases and J shed 6 bases, with 15 bases lying between them. Germline V gives CDR1 SEHNR, CDR2 FQNEAQ (reference sequence). The CDR3 reads CASSSRVGASEAFF. CDR3 DNA: TGTGCCAGCAGCTCACGAGTGGGGGCCTCTGAAGCTTTCTTT. Full variable domain (outside the CDR3, taken from reference TRBV7-9 and TRBJ1-1): DTGVSQNPRHKITKRGQNVTFRCDPISEHNRLYWYRQTLGQGPEFLTYFQNEAQLEKSRLLSDRFSAERPKGSFSTLEIQRTEQGDSAMYLCASSSRVGASEAFFGQGTRLTVV.

As concerns this clonotype: The size of this beta chain means little, since it is a stray read in a library made for alpha chains. The V and J genes are TRBV4-1 and TRBJ2-1, with a possible D match to TRBD2 (5 bases). V was clipped by 2 bases and J by 7 bases, with 18 bases between them. The germline V gene has CDR1 MGHRA and CDR2 YSYEKL. The CDR3 is 16 amino acids. The CDR3 is CASSQTGTGLVNEQFF. The CDR3 region has the DNA TGCGCCAGCAGCCAAACGGGTACGGGATTAGTAAATGAGCAGTTCTTC.

In regard to this clonotype: This beta chain slipped into a library made for alpha chains as a stray read, so its size is not meaningful. V gene TRBV6-1 combines with J gene TRBJ1-6; 7 nucleotides agree with TRBD1. Germline values: CDR1 MNHNS, CDR2 SASEGT. Trimming removed 6 bases from V and 0 bases from J; junction bases left unmatched: 2. This CDR3 is built from 15 residues. This CDR3 reads CASRRDSSYNSPLHF. The CDR3 region has the DNA TGTGCCAGCAGACGGGACAGCTCCTATAATTCACCCCTCCACTTT.

Comments on this clonotype: For a library built for alpha chains, this beta chain is a stray read; little rests on its size. This chain uses TRBV10-3 with TRBJ2-5; the match to TRBD2 covers 8 bases. The germline V gene has CDR1 ENHRY and CDR2 SYGVKD. J gave up 4 bases and V 2 bases, and 6 bases lay outside the gene matches. The CDR3 sequence is 15 residues long. The CDR3 here is CAISENSGRGETQYF. CDR3 DNA: TGTGCCATCAGTGAGAACAGCGGGAGAGGAGAGACCCAGTACTTC.

Concerning this clonotype itself: This beta chain appears as a stray read in a library generated for alpha chains; its size is not informative. The chain joins TRBV9 to TRBJ2-5, with 10 bases aligning to TRBD2. The CDR3 covers 14 residues. The germline CDR1 and CDR2 sequences are SGDLS and YYNGEE. The J segment lost 5 bases and the V segment lost 3 bases, leaving 4 bases of the junction unmatched. The CDR3 spells CASSGGTSVETQYF. Written as DNA, the CDR3 is TGTGCCAGCAGCGGAGGGACTAGCGTGGAGACCCAGTACTTC.

A word on this clonotype: Because the library targeted alpha chains, this beta chain is an off-target read whose size means little. The V call is TRBV7-2, the J call TRBJ2-1; possible D gene TRBD2, 6 bases. CDR1 is SGHTA and CDR2 is FQGNSA in the germline V gene. V lost 5 bases and J lost 8, with 13 bases in between. This CDR3 has 13 amino acids. This CDR3 reads CASSPSWGDEQFF. As DNA, the CDR3 is TGTGCCAGCAGCCCAAGTTGGGGGGATGAGCAGTTCTTC.